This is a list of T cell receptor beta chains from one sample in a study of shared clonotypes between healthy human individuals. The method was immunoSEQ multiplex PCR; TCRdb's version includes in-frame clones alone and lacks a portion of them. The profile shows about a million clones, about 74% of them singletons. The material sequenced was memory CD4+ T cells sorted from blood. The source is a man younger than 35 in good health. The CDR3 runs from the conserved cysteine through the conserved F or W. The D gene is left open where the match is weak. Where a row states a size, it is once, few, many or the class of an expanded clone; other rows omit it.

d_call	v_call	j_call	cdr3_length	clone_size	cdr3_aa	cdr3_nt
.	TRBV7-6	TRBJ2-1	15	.	CASSSGGLVNNEQFF	TGTGCCAGCAGCTCTGGGGGGTTGGTAAACAATGAGCAGTTCTTC
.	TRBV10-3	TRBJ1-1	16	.	CAISEGHSPTDTEAFF	TGTGCCATCAGTGAGGGCCACTCCCCGACGGACACTGAAGCTTTCTTT
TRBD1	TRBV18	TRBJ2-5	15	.	CASSPSPGGAETQYF	TGTGCCAGCTCACCAAGCCCAGGGGGCGCGGAGACCCAGTACTTC
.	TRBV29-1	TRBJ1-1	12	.	CSVGRAHTEAFF	TGCAGCGTTGGCAGGGCGCACACTGAAGCTTTCTTT
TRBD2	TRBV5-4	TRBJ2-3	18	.	CASSLATGGGTSTDTQYF	TGTGCCAGCAGCTTGGCCACTGGCGGGGGAACTAGCACAGATACGCAGTATTTT
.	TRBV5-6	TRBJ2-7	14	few	CASSRPVTGSEQYF	TGTGCCAGCAGCCGACCCGTCACCGGGAGCGAGCAGTACTTC
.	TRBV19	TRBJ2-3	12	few	CASAPNTDTQYF	TGTGCCAGTGCCCCGAACACAGATACGCAGTATTTT
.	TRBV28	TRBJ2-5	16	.	CASSLRWRGQKETQYF	TGTGCCAGCAGTTTAAGGTGGAGGGGGCAAAAAGAGACCCAGTACTTC
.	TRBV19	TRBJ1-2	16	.	CASSITLPAGSSGYTF	TGTGCCAGTAGTATAACGCTCCCGGCAGGGAGTAGCGGCTACACCTTC
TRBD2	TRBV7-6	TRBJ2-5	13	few	CASSLAGLETQYF	TGTGCCAGCAGTTTAGCGGGACTGGAGACCCAGTACTTC
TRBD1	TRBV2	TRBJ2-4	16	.	CASSRQGTVGKNIQYF	TGTGCCAGCAGCAGACAGGGTACAGTTGGGAAAAACATTCAGTACTTC
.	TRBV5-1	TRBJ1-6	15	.	CASRGSGQYNSPLHF	TGCGCCAGCAGGGGTTCCGGCCAGTATAATTCACCCCTCCACTTT
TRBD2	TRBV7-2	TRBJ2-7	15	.	CASSLVGTSAYEQYF	TGTGCCAGCAGCTTAGTCGGGACTAGCGCCTACGAGCAGTACTTC
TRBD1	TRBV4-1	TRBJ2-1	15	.	CASSQVDRDYNEQFF	TGCGCCAGCAGCCAAGTAGACAGGGACTACAATGAGCAGTTCTTC
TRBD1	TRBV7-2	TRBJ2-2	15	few	CASSPGQGSTGELFF	TGTGCCAGCAGCCCGGGACAGGGGTCCACCGGGGAGCTGTTTTTT
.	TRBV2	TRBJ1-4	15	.	CASSVGGPLTSGLFF	TGTGCCAGCAGTGTTGGGGGGCCCCTGACAAGCGGACTGTTTTTT
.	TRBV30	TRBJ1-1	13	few	CAWSAEADTEAFF	TGTGCCTGGAGTGCGGAGGCGGACACTGAAGCTTTCTTT
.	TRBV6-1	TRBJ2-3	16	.	CAISDPAALSTDTQYF	TGTGCCATCAGTGATCCCGCGGCCTTGAGCACAGATACGCAGTATTTT
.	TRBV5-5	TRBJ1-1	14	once	CASSWTRENTEAFF	TGTGCCAGCAGCTGGACCAGAGAGAACACTGAAGCTTTCTTT
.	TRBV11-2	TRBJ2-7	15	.	CASSLGVTSSYEQYF	TGTGCCAGCAGCTTAGGGGTCACATCGTCCTACGAGCAGTACTTC
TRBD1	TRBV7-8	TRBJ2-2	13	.	CAPRDSNTGELFF	TGTGCCCCCCGGGACAGTAACACCGGGGAGCTGTTTTTT
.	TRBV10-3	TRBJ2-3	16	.	CAISVGTELRTDTQYF	TGTGCCATCAGTGTCGGGACCGAACTGCGCACAGATACGCAGTATTTT
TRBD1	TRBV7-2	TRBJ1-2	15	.	CASSSQQGAGYGYTF	TGTGCCAGCAGCTCACAACAGGGGGCTGGGTATGGCTACACCTTC
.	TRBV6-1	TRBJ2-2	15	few	CASSVETTSTGELFF	TGTGCCAGCAGTGTAGAGACTACCTCCACCGGGGAGCTGTTTTTT
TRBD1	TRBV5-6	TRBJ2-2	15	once	CASSLDRGDTGELFF	TGTGCCAGCAGCTTGGACAGGGGGGACACCGGGGAGCTGTTTTTT
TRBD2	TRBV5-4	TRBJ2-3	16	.	CASSSNSGGTTDTQYF	TGTGCCAGCAGCTCCAATTCCGGGGGGACCACAGATACGCAGTATTTT
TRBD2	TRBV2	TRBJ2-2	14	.	CASTRGRGTGELFF	TGTGCCAGCACCCGGGGGAGGGGCACCGGGGAGCTGTTTTTT
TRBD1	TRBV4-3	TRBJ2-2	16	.	CASSRSGGANTGELFF	TGCGCCAGCAGCCGTTCAGGGGGTGCGAACACCGGGGAGCTGTTTTTT
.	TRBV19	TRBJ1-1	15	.	CASTTFGTANTEAFF	TGTGCCAGTACCACGTTCGGGACGGCGAACACTGAAGCTTTCTTT
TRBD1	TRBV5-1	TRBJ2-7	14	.	CASSLGTGIYEQYF	TGCGCCAGCAGCTTGGGGACAGGGATCTACGAGCAGTACTTC
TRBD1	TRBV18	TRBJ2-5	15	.	CASTEGQGIQETQYF	TGTGCCAGCACCGAGGGACAGGGCATCCAAGAGACCCAGTACTTC
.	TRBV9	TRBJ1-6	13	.	CASSVGEGTPLHF	TGTGCCAGCAGCGTAGGGGAGGGGACGCCCCTCCACTTT
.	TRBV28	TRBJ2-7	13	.	CASSTSDGTKQYF	TGTGCCAGCAGTACCTCGGACGGGACGAAGCAGTACTTC
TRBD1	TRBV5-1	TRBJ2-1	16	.	CASSLVATGVDNEQFF	TGCGCCAGCAGCTTGGTTGCGACAGGGGTAGACAATGAGCAGTTCTTC
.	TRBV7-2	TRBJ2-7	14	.	CASSFKGDRNEQYF	TGTGCCAGCAGCTTCAAGGGGGACCGGAACGAGCAGTACTTC
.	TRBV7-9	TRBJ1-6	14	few	CASSHAGYNSPLHF	TGTGCCAGCAGCCACGCAGGATATAATTCACCCCTCCACTTT
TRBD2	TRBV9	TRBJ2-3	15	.	CASSVGGGEADTQYF	TGTGCCAGCAGCGTAGGGGGAGGGGAGGCAGATACGCAGTATTTT
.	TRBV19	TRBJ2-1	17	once	CASRRDSGQPSYNEQFF	TGTGCCAGTAGGAGGGATTCGGGGCAGCCCTCCTACAATGAGCAGTTCTTC
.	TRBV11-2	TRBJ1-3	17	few	CASSLETFGASGNTIYF	TGTGCCAGCAGCTTAGAGACCTTCGGGGCCTCTGGAAACACCATATATTTT
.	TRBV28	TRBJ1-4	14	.	CASSLGGFNEKLFF	TGTGCCAGCAGTTTGGGCGGCTTTAATGAAAAACTGTTTTTT
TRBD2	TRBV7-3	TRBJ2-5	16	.	CASSPTGRGGQETQYF	TGTGCCAGCAGCCCTACGGGGCGGGGGGGCCAAGAGACCCAGTACTTC
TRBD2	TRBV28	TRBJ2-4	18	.	CASSLLGTSGGARIIQYF	TGTGCCAGCAGTTTATTAGGGACTAGCGGGGGGGCCCGAATCATTCAGTACTTC
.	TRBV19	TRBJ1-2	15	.	CASSIRPGQNYGYTF	TGTGCCAGTAGTATCCGCCCCGGACAGAACTATGGCTACACCTTC
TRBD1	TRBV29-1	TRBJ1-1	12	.	CSVHRGRTEAFF	TGCAGCGTCCACAGGGGGAGGACTGAAGCTTTCTTT
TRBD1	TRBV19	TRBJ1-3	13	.	CATDRGFGNTIYF	TGTGCCACGGACAGGGGGTTCGGAAACACCATATATTTT
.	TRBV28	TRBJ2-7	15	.	CASSVQGKGSYEQYF	TGTGCCAGCAGCGTCCAGGGTAAAGGGTCCTACGAGCAGTACTTC